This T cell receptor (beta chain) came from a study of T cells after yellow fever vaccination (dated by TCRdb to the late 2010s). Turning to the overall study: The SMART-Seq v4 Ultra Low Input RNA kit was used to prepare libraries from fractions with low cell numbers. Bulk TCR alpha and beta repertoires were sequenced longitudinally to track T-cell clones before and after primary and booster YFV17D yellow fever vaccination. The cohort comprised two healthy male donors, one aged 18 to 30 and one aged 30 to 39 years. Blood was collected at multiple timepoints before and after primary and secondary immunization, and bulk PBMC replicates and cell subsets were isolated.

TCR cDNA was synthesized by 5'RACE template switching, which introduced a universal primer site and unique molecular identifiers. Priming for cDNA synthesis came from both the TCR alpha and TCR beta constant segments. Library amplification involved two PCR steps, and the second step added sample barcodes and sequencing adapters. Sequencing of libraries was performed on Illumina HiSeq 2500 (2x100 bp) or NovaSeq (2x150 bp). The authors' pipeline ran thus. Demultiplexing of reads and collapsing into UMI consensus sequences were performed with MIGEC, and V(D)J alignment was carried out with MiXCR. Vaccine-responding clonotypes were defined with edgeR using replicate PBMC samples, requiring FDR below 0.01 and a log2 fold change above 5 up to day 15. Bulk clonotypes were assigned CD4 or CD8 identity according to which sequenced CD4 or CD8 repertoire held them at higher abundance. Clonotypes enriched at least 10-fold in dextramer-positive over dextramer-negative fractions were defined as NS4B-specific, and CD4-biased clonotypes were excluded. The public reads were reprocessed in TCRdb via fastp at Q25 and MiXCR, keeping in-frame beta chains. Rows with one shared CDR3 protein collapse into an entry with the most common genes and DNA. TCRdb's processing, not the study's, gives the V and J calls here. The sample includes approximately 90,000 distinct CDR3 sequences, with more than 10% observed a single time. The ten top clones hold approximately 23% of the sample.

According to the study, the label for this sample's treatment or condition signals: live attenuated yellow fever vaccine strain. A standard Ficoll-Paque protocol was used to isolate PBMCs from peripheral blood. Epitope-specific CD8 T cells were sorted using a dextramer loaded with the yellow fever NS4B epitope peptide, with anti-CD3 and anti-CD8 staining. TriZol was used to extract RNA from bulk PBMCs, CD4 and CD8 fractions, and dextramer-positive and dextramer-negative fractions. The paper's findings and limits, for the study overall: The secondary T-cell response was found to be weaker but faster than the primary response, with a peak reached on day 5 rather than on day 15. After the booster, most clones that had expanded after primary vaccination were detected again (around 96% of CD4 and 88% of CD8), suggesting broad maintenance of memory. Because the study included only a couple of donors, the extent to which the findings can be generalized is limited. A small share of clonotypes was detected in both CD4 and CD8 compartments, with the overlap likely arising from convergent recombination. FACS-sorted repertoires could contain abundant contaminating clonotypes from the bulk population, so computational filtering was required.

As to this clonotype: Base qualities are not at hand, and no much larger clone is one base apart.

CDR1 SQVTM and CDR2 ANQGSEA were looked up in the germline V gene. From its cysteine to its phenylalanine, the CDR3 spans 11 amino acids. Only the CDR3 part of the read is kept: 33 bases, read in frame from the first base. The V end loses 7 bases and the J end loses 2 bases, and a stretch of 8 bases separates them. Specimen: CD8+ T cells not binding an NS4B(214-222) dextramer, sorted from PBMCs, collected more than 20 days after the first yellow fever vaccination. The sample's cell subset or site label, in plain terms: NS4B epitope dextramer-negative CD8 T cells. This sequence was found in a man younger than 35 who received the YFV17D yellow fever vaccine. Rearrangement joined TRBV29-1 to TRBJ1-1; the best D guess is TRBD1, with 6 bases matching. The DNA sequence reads TGCAGCGCAGGGGATAACACTGAAGCTTTCTTT. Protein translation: CSAGDNTEAFF.